These 19 T cell receptor beta chains were all obtained from the same sample, sequenced in a study of T-cell memory formation after mild COVID-19. TCRdb fed the 5' RACE reads into MiXCR, producing one record per CDR3 protein. The table includes under 350,000 distinct CDR3 sequences, around 15% detected once. The sequencing sample was made of PBMCs or a T cell subset sorted from them (not recorded which). The receptors derive from a man aged 18 to 30 who had mild COVID-19 (a few samples of this study predate the infection). Cell type and time point are not known.

This clonotype has just a few counts. This sequence joins TRBV6-2 or TRBV6-3 and TRBJ2-2; D ambiguous. This CDR3 region has 12 residues. Trimming cost V 10 bases and J 9 bases, with 15 bases left between them. CDR1 is MNHEY, CDR2 SVGEGT, per germline. CDR3 sequence (DNA): TGTGCCACCGGCGCTCAGTTACGGGAGCTGTTTTTT. Protein: CATGAQLRELFF.

This clonotype was detected only a few times. V usage is TRBV6-2 or TRBV6-3 and J usage is TRBJ2-7; D may match TRBD1 or TRBD2 (5 bases each). Germline CDR1 and CDR2: MNHEY and SVGEGT. V lost 7 bases and J lost 9, with 16 bases in between. The CDR3 has 12 amino acids. DNA of the CDR3: TGTGCCAGCAACGAGCCGAGGGGACGGCAGTACGTC. It yields the protein CASNEPRGRQYV.

Written as DNA, the CDR3 is TGTGCCAGCACCAGATACGTGGCCGAGACCCAGTACTTC. As protein: CASTRYVAETQYF. The V gene is TRBV28, the J gene TRBJ2-5; D is unclear. Trimming shortened V by 7 bases and J by 5 bases, and 14 bases separated the two germline ends. Germline loops: CDR1 MDHEN, CDR2 SYDVKM. CDR3 length equals 13 residues.

This clonotype appeared many times. The chain joins TRBV2 to TRBJ1-6; a possible D gene is TRBD1 (5 bases). The CDR3 consists of 14 residues. Trimming took 6 bases from V and 7 from J, leaving 13 bases between them. In germline, CDR1 is SNHLY, CDR2 FYNNEI. The CDR3 DNA sequence: TGTGCCAGCAGACGGGGCTTTGGGAATTCACCCCTCCACTTT. Its protein product is CASRRGFGNSPLHF.

A few counts support this clonotype. The CDR3 spells CASSPAGAPSGTQYF. The CDR3 nucleotides are TGTGCCAGCAGTCCCGCCGGGGCTCCATCAGGGACCCAGTACTTC. This sequence joins TRBV6-6 and TRBJ2-5; D is perhaps TRBD1 or TRBD2 (5 bases each). The germline V gene encodes CDR1 MNHNY and CDR2 SVGAGI (reference sequence). V lost 5 bases and J 7 bases, leaving 20 bases between the germline ends. The CDR3 extends over 15 amino acids.

This chain uses TRBV7-2 with TRBJ1-2; D is ambiguous. The germline gives CDR1 SGHTA, CDR2 FQGNSA. The CDR3 runs to 16 residues. V lost 2 bases and J 4 bases, leaving 17 bases between the germline ends. The CDR3 protein is CASSLYTQPDPYGYTF. CDR3 nucleotide sequence: TGTGCCAGCAGCTTATATACACAGCCAGACCCCTATGGCTACACCTTC.

For the CDR3, the DNA is TGTGCCAGCAGTTTGATCCCGGACACAGATACGCAGTATTTT. Protein sequence: CASSLIPDTDTQYF. The chain couples TRBV5-6 to TRBJ2-3, with D unresolved. Per germline, CDR1 SGHDT and CDR2 YYEEEE. V was shortened by 5 bases and J by 2 bases, with 12 bases between the two germline ends. The length of the CDR3 is 14 residues. Variable domain in full (rest from reference TRBV5-6 and TRBJ2-3): DAGVTQSPTHLIKTRGQQVTLRCSPKSGHDTVSWYQQALGQGPQFIFQYYEEEERQRGNFPDRFSGHQFPNYSSELNVNALLLGDSALYLCASSLIPDTDTQYFGPGTRLTVL.

The rearrangement uses TRBV5-1 and TRBJ1-1; D is possibly TRBD1 (5 bases). This CDR3 is built from 17 residues. Germline V CDR1 and CDR2: SGHRS, YFSETQ. V lost 2 bases, J lost 1 base, and 18 bases lay in between. CDR3 sequence reads: CASSLQPGRTSNTEAFF. The CDR3 nucleotides are TGCGCCAGCAGCTTACAACCGGGACGGACATCGAACACTGAAGCTTTCTTT.

The chain links TRBV28 to TRBJ1-5; D unresolved. V lost 3 bases and J lost 8, with 11 bases in between. This CDR3 has 13 residues. Germline CDR1 reads MDHEN; CDR2 reads SYDVKM. The CDR3 spells CASSFGVLKPQHF. The CDR3 DNA reads TGTGCCAGCAGTTTTGGAGTGCTTAAGCCCCAGCATTTT.

The table lists this clonotype with a few counts. V gene TRBV9 combines with J gene TRBJ1-2, with 8 bases lining up with TRBD1. Germline loops: CDR1 SGDLS, CDR2 YYNGEE. CDR3 length: 16 amino acids. With 4 bases clipped from V and 2 bases from J, the junction kept 10 bases outside the gene matches. CDR3 nucleotide sequence: TGTGCCAGCAGCCCCAGTCCGCAGGGGGCGAACTATGGCTACACCTTC. The encoded protein is CASSPSPQGANYGYTF.

This clonotype was seen a few times. J is TRBJ1-1 and V is TRBV6-5; D is undetermined. CDR1 and CDR2 from the germline V gene are MNHEY and SVGAGI. Deletions cut 6 bases from V and 3 bases from J, with 14 bases between. This CDR3 is 14 amino acids long. This chain's CDR3 is CASSPRGGHTEAFF. The CDR3 DNA is TGTGCCAGCAGCCCCCGGGGAGGGCACACTGAAGCTTTCTTT.

The gene calls are TRBV27 and TRBJ1-1, with 8 bases identical to TRBD1. This CDR3 contains 16 residues. Germline lookup yields CDR1 MNHEY and CDR2 SMNVEV (reference sequence). Trimming at V came to 2 bases and at J to 0 bases, leaving 5 bases not matched to a gene. The CDR3 sequence: CASSLDRGRVNTEAFF. In DNA, the CDR3 is TGTGCCAGCAGTTTAGACAGGGGAAGAGTGAACACTGAAGCTTTCTTT.

At least ten counts were recorded for this clonotype. The V gene is TRBV6-2 or TRBV6-3, the J gene TRBJ2-7, with 7 positions matching TRBD1. V gave up 2 bases and J gave up 0 bases; unmatched junction bases: 4. Germline V gene data show CDR1 as MNHEY and CDR2 as SVGEGT. The length of the CDR3 is 15 residues. The CDR3 loop reads CASSYQGESSYEQYF. CDR3 DNA sequence: TGTGCCAGCAGTTACCAGGGGGAGAGCTCCTACGAGCAGTACTTC.

This clonotype turned up a few times. This chain joins TRBV12-3 or TRBV12-4 and TRBJ2-7; D unresolved. CDR3 length: 12 amino acids. V lost 3 bases to trimming and J lost 5 bases, with 8 bases between them. The CDR3 coding sequence is TGTGCCAGCAGTTTGGTATCAAACGAGCAGTACTTC. Translating gives CASSLVSNEQYF.

The chain links TRBV18 to TRBJ2-2; perhaps TRBD2 as D (5 bases). V was shortened by 7 bases and J by 4 bases, with 13 bases between the two germline ends. CDR3 size: 14 residues. Looked up from germline, CDR1 is KGHSH and CDR2 is LQKENI. Here the CDR3 reads CASYGRTATGELFF. CDR3 coding DNA: TGTGCCAGCTATGGTCGGACTGCCACCGGGGAGCTGTTTTTT.

The chain is built from TRBV6-6 and TRBJ1-1; maybe TRBD1 (6 bases). The V and J ends lost 2 bases and 6 bases respectively, with 10 bases between them. Germline V gene lookup returns CDR1 MNHNY and CDR2 SVGAGI (reference sequence). The CDR3 length is 13 residues. The CDR3 loop is CASSYGEGAEAFF. The CDR3 bases are TGTGCCAGCAGTTACGGGGAGGGGGCTGAAGCTTTCTTT.

The chain couples TRBV6-5 to TRBJ2-5; 16 positions agree with TRBD2. The germline CDR1 and CDR2 sequences are MNHEY and SVGAGI. There are 21 residues in the CDR3. V trimming: 1 base; J trimming: 0 bases; junction bases outside the gene matches: 11. As DNA, the CDR3 is TGTGCCAGCAGTTACTTCACCGGGACTAGCGGGGGGGGCCAGTACCAAGAGACCCAGTACTTC. Translation gives CASSYFTGTSGGGQYQETQYF.

The chain couples TRBV6-5 to TRBJ1-2, with 12 bases identical to TRBD1. This CDR3 spans 18 amino acids. Germline V lookup: CDR1 MNHEY, CDR2 SVGAGI. Trimming took 6 bases from V and 4 from J; bases not matched to a gene: 15. Written as DNA, the CDR3 is TGTGCCAGCAGCAAGGGGGGACAGGGGGCGCGTCCCCTCTATGGCTACACCTTC. Translating gives CASSKGGQGARPLYGYTF.

This clonotype came up a few times. The rearrangement joins TRBV12-3 or TRBV12-4 to TRBJ1-5, with no clear D. This CDR3 is built from 14 residues. Trimming took off 2 bases at V and 3 bases at J, with 8 bases between the two ends. DNA for the CDR3: TGTGCCAGCAGTTTAAGCACAATCAATCAGCCCCAGCATTTT. Translation: CASSLSTINQPQHF.